This passage covers 32 T cell receptor beta chains from one sample sequenced in a study of persistence of HIV-infected CD4 T cells. The immunoSEQ assay was version 4, run in survey mode. Libraries were prepared by immunoSEQ multiplex PCR; TCRdb keeps only in-frame clonotypes and omits some of them. The table lists 8,000 or so clones, about 61% of them singletons. The stimulus was lysate of CMV-infected fibroblasts, around 10 ug/mL. CD4+ T cells upregulating both CD40 ligand and CD69 were sorted as responding cells. No antigens are known for them. The material sequenced was CD4+ T cells sorted from PBMCs after approximately 20-hour stimulation, taken from a patient who received antiretroviral therapy. The receptor source for this set is an adult man with HIV who was CMV-seropositive.

The gene calls are TRBV14 and TRBJ1-6, with D possibly being TRBD1 (6 bases). Germline CDR1 is SGHDN and CDR2 is FVKESK. Trimming removed 0 bases at V and 10 bases at J, with 16 bases between. This CDR3 is 16 amino acids long. The CDR3 sequence: CASSQEGSGARSPLHF. CDR3 DNA: TGTGCCAGCAGCCAAGAAGGGTCAGGGGCTAGGTCACCCCTCCACTTT.

The chain employs TRBV13 and TRBJ1-4, with 7 positions matching TRBD1. Trimming took 3 bases from V and 1 from J; bases not matched to a gene: 8. CDR1 and CDR2 (germline): PRHDT, FYEKMQ (reference sequence). The length of the CDR3 is 17 residues. CDR3 sequence: CASSFRQGRRTNEKLFF. Written as DNA, the CDR3 is TGTGCCAGCAGCTTTCGACAGGGTCGGAGAACTAATGAAAAACTGTTTTTT.

This clone appeared a few times. This chain joins TRBV2 and TRBJ1-3; D gene uncertain. Germline CDR1 and CDR2: SNHLY and FYNNEI. V lost 1 base and J lost 4, with 11 bases in between. The CDR3 contains 15 residues. The CDR3 DNA follows: TGTGCCAGCAGTGAAGGGCCGATATTGGGAAACACCATATATTTT. This gives the protein CASSEGPILGNTIYF.

V is TRBV19 and J is TRBJ1-3, with no clear D. Germline V lookup: CDR1 LNHDA, CDR2 SQIVND (reference sequence). V gave up 8 bases and J gave up 2 bases, with 13 bases separating them. This CDR3 comprises 14 residues. CDR3 loop: CASHTAGTGNTIYF. The CDR3 bases are TGTGCCAGTCACACGGCAGGAACTGGAAACACCATATATTTT.

This clone is medium-sized in the sample. The V gene is TRBV5-1, the J gene TRBJ2-3, with D unresolved. CDR3 length: 16 residues. V lost 4 bases and J lost 4, with 19 bases in between. The V gene's germline CDR1 is SGHRS and CDR2 YFSETQ. This CDR3 is CASSGIHTERPDTQYF. CDR3 in DNA: TGCGCCAGCAGCGGTATACACACCGAAAGGCCAGATACGCAGTATTTT.

The V and J genes are TRBV14 and TRBJ2-7, with D possibly being TRBD2 (7 bases). The germline gives CDR1 SGHDN, CDR2 FVKESK. V was pared by 0 bases and J by 0 bases, with 12 bases between. The CDR3 loop spans 16 amino acids. The CDR3 region is CASSQERGGSSYEQYF. CDR3 DNA sequence: TGTGCCAGCAGCCAAGAGAGGGGGGGATCCTCCTACGAGCAGTACTTC.

This chain joins TRBV5-1 and TRBJ1-1; D is undetermined. In germline, CDR1 is SGHRS, CDR2 YFSETQ. The V end was cut by 0 bases, the J end by 0 bases, with 3 bases between. The CDR3 runs to 13 residues. The CDR3 protein is CASSLALNTEAFF. The CDR3 DNA is TGCGCCAGCAGCTTGGCGTTGAACACTGAAGCTTTCTTT.

The chain links TRBV6-1 to TRBJ1-2; D not resolved. This CDR3 comprises 15 residues. The V gene's germline CDR1 is MNHNS and CDR2 SASEGT. Between the trimmed V and J ends, which lost 3 bases and 5 bases, there was a span of 16 bases. Here the CDR3 DNA reads TGTGCCAGCAGTGATGAAACAAGGCCATGGTATGGCTACACCTTC. Its protein is CASSDETRPWYGYTF.

V is TRBV7-3 and J is TRBJ1-2; 11 nucleotides line up with TRBD1. This CDR3 spans 14 amino acids. V lost 2 bases, J lost 8 bases, and 4 bases stayed unmatched. Germline V gene lookup returns CDR1 SGHTA and CDR2 FQGTGA. CDR3 amino acids: CASSLGTGGGGYTF. CDR3 nucleotide sequence: TGTGCCAGCAGCTTAGGGACAGGGGGAGGAGGCTACACCTTC.

The chain couples TRBV5-1 to TRBJ2-2; D call uncertain. The CDR3 has 14 residues. Germline V lookup: CDR1 SGHRS, CDR2 YFSETQ. V lost 0 bases, J lost 8 bases, and 11 bases lay in between. CDR3 DNA sequence: TGCGCCAGCAGCTTGGAATCAACTGGGGGGGAGCTGTTTTTT. This gives the protein CASSLESTGGELFF. Full variable domain (rest looked up from reference TRBV5-1 and TRBJ2-2): KAGVTQTPRYLIKTRGQQVTLSCSPISGHRSVSWYQQTPGQGLQFLFEYFSETQRNKGNFPGRFSGRQFSNSRSEMNVSTLELGDSALYLCASSLESTGGELFFGEGSRLTVL.

This chain links TRBV5-1 with TRBJ2-5; 9 bases map to TRBD1. V lost 3 bases and J lost 5; bases outside the gene matches: 8. The CDR3 runs 15 residues. Germline CDR1 is SGHRS and CDR2 is YFSETQ. DNA of the CDR3: TGCGCCAGCAGCTCCACCGACAGGGGGGCGGAGACCCAGTACTTC. Its translation: CASSSTDRGAETQYF.

This clone was recorded a few times. This chain links TRBV19 with TRBJ1-5; D unresolved. Trimming took off 4 bases at V and 6 bases at J, with 10 bases between the two ends. The CDR3 runs 13 residues. Per the germline V gene, CDR1 is LNHDA and CDR2 is SQIVND (reference sequence). CDR3 DNA: TGTGCCAGTAGTAGAAACCGGGGTCAGCCCCAGCATTTT. Protein: CASSRNRGQPQHF.

The chain recombines TRBV7-6 with TRBJ1-5; D perhaps matches TRBD1 (5 bases). The CDR3 contains 13 residues. V lost 5 bases and J lost 4, with 9 bases in between. Per the germline V gene, CDR1 is SGHVS and CDR2 is FNYEAQ. CDR3 loop: CASSAQGNQPQHF. Here the CDR3 DNA reads TGTGCCAGCAGCGCTCAGGGAAATCAGCCCCAGCATTTT.

The gene calls are TRBV5-1 and TRBJ1-2; D possibly corresponds to TRBD1 (5 bases). Germline assignment: CDR1 SGHRS and CDR2 YFSETQ. Deletions cut 6 bases from V and 0 bases from J, with 18 bases between. This CDR3 is 16 amino acids long. The CDR3 DNA sequence: TGCGCCAGCACGCGGGGCCTATCAGCCTCTAACTATGGCTACACCTTC. Translated: CASTRGLSASNYGYTF.

This rearrangement joins TRBV6-2 or TRBV6-3 to TRBJ2-7, with TRBD1 matching over 9 bases. The CDR3 is 17 amino acids. Germline trimming cut 5 bases from V and 3 bases from J; bases unmatched to any gene: 14. CDR1 is MNHEY and CDR2 is SVGEGT in the germline V gene. The CDR3 sequence is CASSHKVGRQGDYEQYF. The CDR3 coding sequence is TGTGCCAGCAGTCATAAAGTGGGCCGACAGGGGGACTACGAGCAGTACTTC.

The rearrangement links TRBV7-8 to TRBJ1-3; 8 nucleotides match TRBD1. The CDR3 contains 14 residues. Germline-derived CDR1 and CDR2 are SGHVS and FQNEAQ. The ends lost 5 bases at V and 2 bases at J; junction bases unmatched: 2. DNA of the CDR3: TGTGCCAGCAGCCGGACAGGGACTGGAAACACCATATATTTT. Translation: CASSRTGTGNTIYF. The full variable domain, in which reference TRBV7-8 and TRBJ1-3 provide the parts outside the CDR3, is GAGVSQSPRYKVAKRGQDVALRCDPISGHVSLFWYQQALGQGPEFLTYFQNEAQLDKSGLPSDRFFAERPEGSVSTLKIQRTQQEDSAVYLCASSRTGTGNTIYFGEGSWLTVV.

The J gene is TRBJ2-3, the V gene TRBV5-1, with D perhaps matching TRBD1 or TRBD2 (6 bases each). This CDR3 is built from 16 residues. Per the germline V gene, CDR1 is SGHRS and CDR2 is YFSETQ. V was pared by 0 bases and J by 0 bases, with 11 bases between. The chain's CDR3 is CASSLERGASTDTQYF. The CDR3 coding sequence is TGCGCCAGCAGCTTGGAAAGGGGGGCCAGCACAGATACGCAGTATTTT. Variable domain in full (rest from reference TRBV5-1 and TRBJ2-3): KAGVTQTPRYLIKTRGQQVTLSCSPISGHRSVSWYQQTPGQGLQFLFEYFSETQRNKGNFPGRFSGRQFSNSRSEMNVSTLELGDSALYLCASSLERGASTDTQYFGPGTRLTVL.

This clone has only a few counts. The V call is TRBV10-2, the J call TRBJ1-3; 7 bases fit TRBD1. Germline lookup yields CDR1 WSHSY and CDR2 SAAADI. V shed 10 bases and J 3 bases; nucleotides not matched to a gene: 6. This CDR3 contains 13 residues. CDR3 loop: CATLGDSGNTIYF. The CDR3 DNA follows: TGCGCCACCCTGGGGGACAGTGGAAACACCATATATTTT.

The V call is TRBV19, the J call TRBJ2-6, with TRBD1 matching over 7 bases. This CDR3 spans 14 amino acids. CDR1 is LNHDA and CDR2 is SQIVND in the germline V gene (reference sequence). V was pared by 5 bases and J by 11 bases, with 9 bases of the junction left unmatched. CDR3 region: CASSRTGAIDVLTF. In nucleotides, the CDR3 is TGTGCCAGTAGTCGGACAGGTGCTATAGACGTCCTGACTTTC.

The V call is TRBV4-2, the J call TRBJ2-7; a possible D gene is TRBD1 (6 bases). Trimming shortened V by 0 bases and J by 6 bases, and 18 bases separated the two germline ends. The germline CDR1 and CDR2 sequences are LGHNA and YNFKEQ. CDR3 length equals 16 residues. The CDR3 nucleotides are TGTGCCAGCAGCCAAGATAAATTTACAGGGTCCGGCGAGCAGTACTTC. It codes for CASSQDKFTGSGEQYF.

This chain uses TRBV30 with TRBJ2-5; D is unclear. V was trimmed by 4 bases and J by 2 bases, leaving 20 bases between them. The CDR3 length is 16 residues. The V gene's germline CDR1 is GTSNPN and CDR2 SVGIG (reference sequence). CDR3 in DNA: TGTGCCTGGATTCCTACTCCAGGCGGAATACAAGAGACCCAGTACTTC. It yields the protein CAWIPTPGGIQETQYF.

The chain uses TRBV6-5 and TRBJ2-3, with 7 bases identical to TRBD2. The V gene end was trimmed by 6 bases and the J gene end by 13 bases; junction bases not matched to a gene: 7. CDR3 length equals 11 residues. Germline loops: CDR1 MNHEY, CDR2 SVGAGI. The CDR3 here is CASSQRETEYF. Written as DNA, the CDR3 is TGTGCCAGCAGCCAGCGGGAAACTGAGTATTTT.

The chain carries TRBV19 and TRBJ1-2; possibly TRBD1 for D (6 bases). Germline V gives CDR1 LNHDA, CDR2 SQIVND (reference sequence). V was clipped by 0 bases and J by 4 bases, with 12 bases between them. The CDR3 loop spans 15 amino acids. The DNA of the CDR3 is TGTGCCAGTAGTATAGATACAGGGAAGGCCTATGGCTACACCTTC. Translation gives CASSIDTGKAYGYTF.

The J gene is TRBJ2-5, the V gene TRBV5-1; no reliable D call. The CDR3 runs to 14 residues. CDR1 and CDR2 from the germline V gene are SGHRS and YFSETQ. The V end lost 1 base, the J end lost 3 bases, and 10 bases lay between the germline ends. Written as DNA, the CDR3 is TGCGCCAGCAGCTTGACCCCGTCGAAAGAGACCCAGTACTTC. Translating it yields CASSLTPSKETQYF.

The chain is built from TRBV30 and TRBJ1-1; D may be TRBD1 (5 bases). The CDR3 is 15 residues long. Trimming cost V 3 bases and J 1 base, with 15 bases left between them. In germline, CDR1 is GTSNPN, CDR2 SVGIG (reference sequence). The CDR3 coding sequence is TGTGCCTGGAGGGAAATAAGGGGCCGGAACACTGAAGCTTTCTTT. This translates into CAWREIRGRNTEAFF.

V gene TRBV20-1 combines with J gene TRBJ1-3; no reliable D call. Germline V gene sequence: CDR1 DFQATT, CDR2 SNEGSKA (reference sequence). The CDR3 spans 13 residues. Trimming shortened V by 3 bases and J by 4 bases, and 10 bases separated the two germline ends. The DNA of the CDR3 is TGCAGTGCTAGTGTGCAATCGGGAAACACCATATATTTT. Amino acids: CSASVQSGNTIYF.

In its sample, this clone ranks as medium-sized. CDR3 DNA sequence: TGTGCCAGTAACACTTGGGACAGGGGTAAGACTGAAGCTTTCTTT. Its protein is CASNTWDRGKTEAFF. The chain has TRBV19 and TRBJ1-1; 10 positions match TRBD1. Germline V gives CDR1 LNHDA, CDR2 SQIVND (reference sequence). J was trimmed by 5 bases and V by 7 bases; bases with no gene match: 10. The CDR3 runs 15 residues.

The genes are TRBV29-1 and TRBJ1-3, with D uncertain. V was shortened by 5 bases and J by 0 bases, with 5 bases between the two germline ends. Looked up from germline, CDR1 is SQVTM and CDR2 is ANQGSEA. The CDR3 loop spans 12 amino acids. The CDR3: CSVQSSGNTIYF. The CDR3 nucleotides are TGCAGCGTTCAAAGCTCTGGAAACACCATATATTTT. Drawing the rest from reference TRBV29-1 and TRBJ1-3, the complete variable domain is SAVISQKPSRDICQRGTSLTIQCQVDSQVTMMFWYRQQPGQSLTLIATANQGSEATYESGFVIDKFPISRPNLTFSTLTVSNMSPEDSSIYLCSVQSSGNTIYFGEGSWLTVV.

The chain couples TRBV27 to TRBJ2-1; possibly TRBD1 or TRBD2 for D (5 bases each). With 7 bases removed from V and 8 bases from J, the gap between germline ends came to 27 bases. Germline CDR1 is MNHEY and CDR2 is SMNVEV (reference sequence). The CDR3 length is 17 residues. This CDR3 is CASTQPRGRDTGDEQFF. The CDR3 coding sequence is TGTGCCAGCACCCAACCCCGGGGACGGGATACCGGCGATGAGCAGTTCTTC.

This clone is medium-sized (0.01 to 0.1%) within its sample. The rearrangement joins TRBV19 to TRBJ1-2; 7 bases match TRBD1. Looked up from germline, CDR1 is LNHDA and CDR2 is SQIVND (reference sequence). Losses at the gene ends were 0 bases for V and 7 bases for J; bases not matched to a gene: 5. The CDR3 sequence is 14 residues long. Here the CDR3 DNA reads TGTGCCAGTAGTATAGATCGACAGGGCGGTGGCTACACCTTC. It specifies CASSIDRQGGGYTF.

This clone occurred a few times. As DNA, the CDR3 is TGTGCCTGGAGTACCCAATACGAGCAGTACTTC. Translation: CAWSTQYEQYF. The V call is TRBV30, the J call TRBJ2-7; unclear D gene. Trimming removed 2 bases at V and 4 bases at J, with 6 bases between. The CDR3 totals 11 residues. Per germline, CDR1 GTSNPN and CDR2 SVGIG (reference sequence).

This chain joins TRBV5-6 and TRBJ2-1, with D perhaps matching TRBD1 or TRBD2 (5 bases each). This CDR3 comprises 17 residues. V lost 4 bases and J lost 7, with 24 bases in between. Germline V gene data show CDR1 as SGHDT and CDR2 as YYEEEE. CDR3 loop: CASSLRRGRDWGNEQFF. The CDR3 DNA reads TGTGCCAGCAGCCTTCGCCGAGGACGAGATTGGGGGAATGAGCAGTTCTTC. Full variable domain (outside the CDR3, taken from reference TRBV5-6 and TRBJ2-1): DAGVTQSPTHLIKTRGQQVTLRCSPKSGHDTVSWYQQALGQGPQFIFQYYEEEERQRGNFPDRFSGHQFPNYSSELNVNALLLGDSALYLCASSLRRGRDWGNEQFFGPGTRLTVL.